This T cell receptor beta chain originates from a study of blood T cell repertoires in COVID-19. Looking at the study overall: COVID-19 samples collected from the United States, Italy and Spain covered acute and convalescent phases. Sample material is recorded as cDNA or gDNA derived from T cells, B-cell-depleted T cells, or PBMCs.

Per the original data handling: Nucleated cell number was recorded as an estimate derived from reference gene primer amplification. The assay was immunoSEQ multiplex PCR, and TCRdb's table has in-frame clones only and misses some. The DNA was the basis for D and trimming; V, J and clone size are from that table. The repertoire holds roughly 60,000 clones, about 83% seen once, with about 9.4% in the top ten. This CDR3 is 15 amino acids long. The germline V gene encodes CDR1 ENHRY and CDR2 SYGVKD. The trim removed 0 bases at V and 0 bases at J, leaving 0 bases unmatched. The clonotype originates from a man aged 45-65 years with COVID-19, enrolled during active disease. The J gene is TRBJ2-7, the V gene TRBV10-3; 9 bases match TRBD1. Input material: peripheral blood. The CDR3 spells CAISESTGGSYEQYF. As DNA, the CDR3 is TGTGCCATCAGTGAGTCGACAGGGGGCTCCTACGAGCAGTACTTC.